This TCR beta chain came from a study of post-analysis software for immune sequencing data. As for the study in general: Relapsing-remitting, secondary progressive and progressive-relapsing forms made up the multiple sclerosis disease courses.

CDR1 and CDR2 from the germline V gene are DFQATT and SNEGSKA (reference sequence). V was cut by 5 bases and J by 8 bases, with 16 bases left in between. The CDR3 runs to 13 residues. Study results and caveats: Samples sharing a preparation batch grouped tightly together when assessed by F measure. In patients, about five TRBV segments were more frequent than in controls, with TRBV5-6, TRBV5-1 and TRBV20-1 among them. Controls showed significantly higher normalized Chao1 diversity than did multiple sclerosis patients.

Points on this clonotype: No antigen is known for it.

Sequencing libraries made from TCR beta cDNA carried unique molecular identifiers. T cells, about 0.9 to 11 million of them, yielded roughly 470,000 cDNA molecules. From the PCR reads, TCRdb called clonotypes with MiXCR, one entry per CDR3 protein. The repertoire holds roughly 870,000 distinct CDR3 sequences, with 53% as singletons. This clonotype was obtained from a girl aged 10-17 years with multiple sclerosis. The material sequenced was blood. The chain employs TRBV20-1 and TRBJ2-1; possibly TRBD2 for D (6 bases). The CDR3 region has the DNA TGCAGTGCTGCGGGATCTACAGAGGATGAGCAGTTCTTC. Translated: CSAAGSTEDEQFF.